This TCR beta chain comes out of a study of cytomegalovirus exposure and HLA in healthy donors. Whole-study context: From some 190 million T cells, an earlier analysis saw roughly 110 million unique TCR beta sequences. The study, taken as a whole, reports: A previous analysis found most TCR beta V segments productive roughly 87% or roughly 30% of the time.

A multiplex PCR was run with 60 Vbeta primers and 13 Jbeta primers. The repertoire was sequenced with immunoSEQ multiplex PCR; TCRdb's copy has only in-frame clones and lacks some. This table holds around 98,000 clones, around 70% found once. Looked up from germline, CDR1 is MGHDK and CDR2 is SYGVNS. V was clipped by 4 bases and J by 0 bases, with 7 bases between them. The CDR3 runs to 14 residues. Comment on this clone: Its target is not known.

The chain employs TRBV25-1 and TRBJ1-5, with no clear D. The sequence was obtained from a female donor in good health and CMV-seronegative. The sequenced sample was PBMCs. CDR3 in DNA: TGTGCCAGCAGTGGAGAATATAGCAATCAGCCCCAGCATTTT. This translates into CASSGEYSNQPQHF.